A selection of T cell receptor beta chains follows, all from one sample in a study of T cell clonotyping in hematopoietic cell transplantation. Using immunoSEQ multiplex PCR, the repertoire was profiled, and TCRdb retains in-frame clones only, with some absent. The data show fewer than 70,000 clones, roughly 94% seen once. The material sequenced was peripheral blood mononuclear cells. The receptors come from a man aged 50 to 60 in good health. Some clones in this sample may be carry-over from other donors' samples. CDR3s include the opening cysteine and the closing phenylalanine or tryptophan. D genes are given only for firm matches. A clone size is listed for some rows: how often the clone was seen (once, few, many), or a class if it is expanded.

cdr3_aa | cdr3_nt | d_call | v_call | clone_size | j_call
CASALGRDTEAFF | TGTGCCAGCGCCCTAGGCAGGGACACTGAAGCTTTCTTT | - | TRBV9 | - | TRBJ1-1
CASSQLGHTYEQYF | TGCGCCAGCAGTCAATTGGGACATACCTACGAGCAGTACTTC | - | TRBV23-1 | - | TRBJ2-7
CAWSVRGNEKLFF | TGTGCCTGGAGTGTACGTGGGAATGAAAAACTGTTTTTT | - | TRBV30 | once | TRBJ1-4
CASEARGAGQPQHF | TGTGCCAGTGAGGCCCGGGGGGCGGGACAGCCCCAGCATTTT | - | TRBV19 | - | TRBJ1-5
CASSGMKEEQYF | TGTGCCAGCAGCGGAATGAAGGAAGAGCAGTACTTC | - | TRBV9 | - | TRBJ2-7
CSARGVSEQFF | TGCAGTGCTAGAGGGGTGAGTGAGCAGTTCTTC | - | TRBV20-1 | - | TRBJ2-1
CASSYQPGQGTSPLHF | TGTGCCAGCAGTTACCAACCGGGACAGGGCACTTCACCCCTCCACTTT | TRBD1 | TRBV6-5 | - | TRBJ1-6
CASSGIQGIEAFF | TGTGCCAGCAGCGGGATCCAGGGGATTGAAGCTTTCTTT | - | TRBV5-4 | - | TRBJ1-1
CASSFRTSGNNNEQFF | TGTGCCAGCAGCTTCCGGACTAGCGGGAATAACAATGAGCAGTTCTTC | TRBD2 | TRBV5-6 | - | TRBJ2-1
CASSPRWTGVTSNYGYTF | TGCGCCAGCAGCCCCAGGTGGACAGGGGTGACCTCTAACTATGGCTACACCTTC | TRBD1 | TRBV5-1 | - | TRBJ1-2
CASSLAQRVQETQYF | TGTGCCAGCAGCTTAGCGCAGCGGGTACAAGAGACCCAGTACTTC | - | TRBV7-6 | - | TRBJ2-5
CSVMGQADTEAFF | TGCAGCGTTATGGGACAGGCAGACACTGAAGCTTTCTTT | TRBD1 | TRBV29-1 | - | TRBJ1-1
CASSLNKQPQHF | TGTGCCAGCAGTTTAAACAAGCAGCCCCAGCATTTT | - | TRBV28 | - | TRBJ1-5
CASSISASREQYF | TGTGCCAGTAGTATTTCAGCGTCCAGGGAGCAGTACTTC | - | TRBV19 | - | TRBJ2-7